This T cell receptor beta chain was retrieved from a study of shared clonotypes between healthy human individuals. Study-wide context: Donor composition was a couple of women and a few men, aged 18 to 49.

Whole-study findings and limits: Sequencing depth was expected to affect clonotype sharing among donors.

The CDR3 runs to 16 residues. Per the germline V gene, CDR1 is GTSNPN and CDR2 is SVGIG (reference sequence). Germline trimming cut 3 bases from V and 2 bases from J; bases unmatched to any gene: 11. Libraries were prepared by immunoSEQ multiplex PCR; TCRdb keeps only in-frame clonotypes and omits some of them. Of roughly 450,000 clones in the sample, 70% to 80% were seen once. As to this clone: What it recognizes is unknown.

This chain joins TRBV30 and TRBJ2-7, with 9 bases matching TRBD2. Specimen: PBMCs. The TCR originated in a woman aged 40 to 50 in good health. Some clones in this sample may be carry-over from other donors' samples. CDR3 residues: CAWRKGLAGTPYEQYF. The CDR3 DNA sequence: TGTGCCTGGAGGAAAGGGCTAGCGGGAACTCCCTACGAGCAGTACTTC.